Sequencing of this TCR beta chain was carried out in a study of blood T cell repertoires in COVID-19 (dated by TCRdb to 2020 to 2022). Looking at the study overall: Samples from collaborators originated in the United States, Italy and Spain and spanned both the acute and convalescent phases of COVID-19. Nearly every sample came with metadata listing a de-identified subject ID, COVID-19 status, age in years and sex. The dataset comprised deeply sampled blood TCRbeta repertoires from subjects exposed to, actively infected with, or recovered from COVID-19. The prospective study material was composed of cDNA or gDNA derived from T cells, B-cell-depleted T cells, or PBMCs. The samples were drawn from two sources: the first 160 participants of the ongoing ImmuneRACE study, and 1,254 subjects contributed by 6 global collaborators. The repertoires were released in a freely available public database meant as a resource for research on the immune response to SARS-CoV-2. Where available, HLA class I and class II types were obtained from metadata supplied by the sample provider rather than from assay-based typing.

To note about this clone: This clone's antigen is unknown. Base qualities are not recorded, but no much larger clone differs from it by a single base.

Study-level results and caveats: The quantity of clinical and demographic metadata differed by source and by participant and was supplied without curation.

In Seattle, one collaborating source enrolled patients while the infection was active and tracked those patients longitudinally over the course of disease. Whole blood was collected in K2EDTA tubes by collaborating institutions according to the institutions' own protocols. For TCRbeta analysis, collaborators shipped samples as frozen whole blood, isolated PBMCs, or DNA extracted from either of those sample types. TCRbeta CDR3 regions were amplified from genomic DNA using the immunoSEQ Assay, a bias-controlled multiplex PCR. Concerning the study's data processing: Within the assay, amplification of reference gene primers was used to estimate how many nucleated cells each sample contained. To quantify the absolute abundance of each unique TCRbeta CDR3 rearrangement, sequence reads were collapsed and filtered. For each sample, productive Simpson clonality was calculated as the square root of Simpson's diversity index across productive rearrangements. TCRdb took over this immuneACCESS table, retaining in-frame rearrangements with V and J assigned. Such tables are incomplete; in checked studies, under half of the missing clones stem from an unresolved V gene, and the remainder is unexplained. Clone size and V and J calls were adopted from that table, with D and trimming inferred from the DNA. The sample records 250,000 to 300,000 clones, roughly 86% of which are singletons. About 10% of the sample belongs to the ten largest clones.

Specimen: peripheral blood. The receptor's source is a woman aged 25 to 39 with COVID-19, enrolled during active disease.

The CDR3 amino acid sequence is: CASSFSTSNYGYTF. The sequence in DNA is TGTGCCAGCAGTTTTTCGACATCTAACTATGGCTACACCTTC. The chain is assembled from TRBV28 and TRBJ1-2; the D gene is not confidently resolved. The junction shows trimming of 3 bases on V and 0 bases on J, plus 8 bases between the germline ends. From the cysteine up to the phenylalanine, the CDR3 has a length of 14 residues. Here the CDR3 DNA is all that survives: 42 bases in frame from base 1. Based on the germline V gene, the CDR1 and CDR2 sequences are MDHEN and SYDVKM.